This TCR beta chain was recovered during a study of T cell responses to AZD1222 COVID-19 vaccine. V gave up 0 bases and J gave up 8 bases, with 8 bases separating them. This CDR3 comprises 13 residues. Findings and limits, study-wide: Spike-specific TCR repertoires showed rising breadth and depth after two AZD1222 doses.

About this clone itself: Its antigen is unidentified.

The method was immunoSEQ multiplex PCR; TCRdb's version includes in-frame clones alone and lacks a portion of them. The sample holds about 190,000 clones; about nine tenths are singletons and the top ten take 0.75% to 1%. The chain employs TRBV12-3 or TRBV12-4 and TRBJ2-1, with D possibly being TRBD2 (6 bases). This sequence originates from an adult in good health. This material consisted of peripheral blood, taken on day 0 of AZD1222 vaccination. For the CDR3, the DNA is TGTGCCAGCAGTTTAGCGGACTATTATGAGCAGTTCTTC. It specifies CASSLADYYEQFF.